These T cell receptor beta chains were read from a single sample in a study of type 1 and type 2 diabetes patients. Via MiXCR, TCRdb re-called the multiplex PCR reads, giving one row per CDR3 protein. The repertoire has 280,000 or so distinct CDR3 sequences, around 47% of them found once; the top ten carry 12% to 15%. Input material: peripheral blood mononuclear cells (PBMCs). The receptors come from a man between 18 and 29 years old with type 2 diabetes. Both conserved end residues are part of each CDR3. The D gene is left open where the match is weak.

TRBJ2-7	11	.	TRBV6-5	CASRQDYEQYF
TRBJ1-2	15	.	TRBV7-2	CASSLGWGWGYGYTF
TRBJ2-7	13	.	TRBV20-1	CSADRSYHYEQYF
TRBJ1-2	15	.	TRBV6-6	CASSYGAEPNYGYTF
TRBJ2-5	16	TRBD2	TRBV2	CASRGGGRTEKETQYF
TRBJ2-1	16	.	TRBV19	CASSPGGTGPYHEQFF
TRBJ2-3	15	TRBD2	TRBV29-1	CSVARLAGGIDTQYF
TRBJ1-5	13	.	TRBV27	CASRPRGNQPQHF
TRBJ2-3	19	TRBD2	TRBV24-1	CATSDSELAGGASTDTQYF
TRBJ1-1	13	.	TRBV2	CAWSVIGLPEAFF
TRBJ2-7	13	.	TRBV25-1	CAGRPIWDYEQYF
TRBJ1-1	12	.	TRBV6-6	CASSVGRAEAFF
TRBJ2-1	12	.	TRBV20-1	CSASLGVAEQFF